This T cell receptor (beta chain) is drawn from a study of identical twins. Germline V lookup: CDR1 SGHTA, CDR2 FQGTGA. V trimming: 2 bases; J trimming: 6 bases; junction bases outside the gene matches: 5. The CDR3 extends over 15 amino acids. Template switching created a universal primer site, and the cDNA included unique molecular identifiers. Each CDR3 protein gets one entry after TCRdb re-called the 5' RACE reads with MiXCR. Of about 280,000 distinct CDR3 sequences listed, under 9% were seen once; the top ten hold about 2.1%. The study's findings and limits: Invariant MAIT and iNKT cells are populations that could partly confound zero-insertion analyses.

This clonotype came up many times. Its specificity is unknown. This sample was also put to use in a study of yellow fever vaccine responses in identical twins.

This chain connects TRBV7-3 to TRBJ2-1, with TRBD2 identical over 9 bases. The specimen was memory (CD45RO+) T cells sorted from blood. The TCR sequence derives from a woman aged 18-29 years in good health. DNA for the CDR3: TGTGCCAGCAGCTTACGTAGCGGGAGCTCCAATGAGCAGTTCTTC. This gives the protein CASSLRSGSSNEQFF.